The 23 T cell receptor beta chains presented below share a single source sample, sequenced in a study of blood T cells in healthy people across ages (dated by TCRdb to between 2015 and 2017). Libraries were built with 5' RACE. Instrument on record: Illumina HiSeq 2500. A second PCR of roughly 7 to 11 cycles was performed with a sample-barcoded 5' primer and a J-beta primer mix. TCRdb cleaned the public reads at Q25 with fastp, built clones with MiXCR and kept in-frame beta chains. Each record represents a unique CDR3 protein, reported with the most common genes and DNA among its rows. In this sample the table shows about 730,000 distinct CDR3 sequences, approximately 43% of which occur a single time. Clones ranked in the top ten supply around a fifth of the sample. Source material: blood. These receptors all come from an older woman in good health.

The rearrangement joins TRBV5-6 to TRBJ2-5; D is tentatively TRBD1 or TRBD2 (5 bases each). This CDR3 has 14 residues. Germline loops: CDR1 SGHDT, CDR2 YYEEEE. V gave up 1 base and J gave up 5 bases, with 12 bases separating them. The CDR3 loop is CASSLPGSVETQYF. The CDR3 bases are TGTGCCAGCAGCTTGCCAGGGAGTGTGGAGACCCAGTACTTC.

CDR3 residues: CASSPIIGTEGSYNEQFF. The CDR3 DNA reads as TGTGCCAGCAGCCCGATCATAGGGACCGAGGGCTCCTACAATGAGCAGTTCTTC. The chain has TRBV7-9 and TRBJ2-1; the D gene could be TRBD1 or TRBD2 (5 bases each). V dropped 5 bases and J dropped 0 bases, with 20 bases sitting between them. The V gene's germline CDR1 is SEHNR and CDR2 FQNEAQ (reference sequence). The CDR3 is 18 amino acids.

The chain carries TRBV29-1 and TRBJ2-3; tentative D call: TRBD2 (5 bases). The CDR3 runs 12 residues. The V end lost 3 bases, the J end lost 4 bases, and 8 bases lay between the germline ends. Germline assignment: CDR1 SQVTM and CDR2 ANQGSEA. The CDR3 reads CSVERAPDTQYF. The CDR3 bases are TGCAGCGTTGAGCGGGCCCCAGATACGCAGTATTTT.

This clonotype was seen more than once but under ten times. V and J are TRBV10-3 and TRBJ2-2, with TRBD2 matching 13 bases. The V segment lost 4 bases and the J segment 7 bases; nucleotides outside the gene matches: 6. From germline, CDR1 is ENHRY and CDR2 SYGVKD. This CDR3 region has 16 residues. The CDR3 DNA follows: TGTGCCATCAGTGGGACTAGCGGGAGACGAGACGGGGAGCTGTTTTTT. This encodes CAISGTSGRRDGELFF.

V and J are TRBV28 and TRBJ2-3; perhaps TRBD2 as D (6 bases). The CDR3 is 14 amino acids. Germline assignment: CDR1 MDHEN and CDR2 SYDVKM. V lost 7 bases and J lost 10, with 21 bases in between. CDR3 amino acids: CASMAGGFLLSQYF. In DNA form, the CDR3 reads TGTGCCAGCATGGCCGGAGGGTTCCTCTTGTCGCAGTATTTT.

The sample holds a few counts of this clonotype. Compared with germline, one end of the junction differs, possibly owing to a read error. The gene calls are TRBV20-1 and TRBJ2-5, with D unclear. Germline assignment: CDR1 DFQATT and CDR2 SNEGSKA (reference sequence). The CDR3 loop spans 10 amino acids. This CDR3 is CSAKREAQYF. The CDR3 nucleotides read TGCAGTGCCAAAAGAGAGGCCCAGTACTTC.

The chain links TRBV12-5 to TRBJ2-1; tentatively, D is TRBD1 or TRBD2 (7 bases each). This CDR3 has 13 amino acids. The V end lost 7 bases, the J end lost 6 bases, and 13 bases lay between the germline ends. Germline V gives CDR1 LGHNT, CDR2 FRNRAP. The CDR3 region is CASAPGGANEQFF. The CDR3, as DNA: TGTGCTAGTGCCCCAGGGGGGGCCAATGAGCAGTTCTTC.

The sample holds a few counts of this clonotype. J is TRBJ2-1 and V is TRBV27, with 11 bases identical to TRBD2. The V and J ends lost 6 bases and 2 bases, in that order; junction bases with no gene match: 9. This CDR3 is built from 17 residues. The V gene's germline CDR1 is MNHEY and CDR2 SMNVEV (reference sequence). The CDR3 sequence: CASSTKTSGITYNEQFF. The DNA for the CDR3 is TGTGCCAGCAGCACGAAGACTAGCGGGATAACCTACAATGAGCAGTTCTTC.

The genes are TRBV14 and TRBJ2-5; TRBD2 aligns across 9 bases. Losses at the gene ends were 4 bases for V and 5 bases for J; bases not matched to a gene: 8. The CDR3 totals 15 residues. CDR1 and CDR2 from the germline V gene are SGHDN and FVKESK. The CDR3 DNA reads TGTGCCAGCAGCCTAAGTTGGCTAGCGGGGGAGACCCAGTACTTC. Its protein product is CASSLSWLAGETQYF. Variable domain in full (rest from reference TRBV14 and TRBJ2-5): EAGVTQFPSHSVIEKGQTVTLRCDPISGHDNLYWYRRVMGKEIKFLLHFVKESKQDESGMPNNRFLAERTGGTYSTLKVQPAELEDSGVYFCASSLSWLAGETQYFGPGTRLLVL.

This clonotype was detected ten times or more. The V gene is TRBV29-1, the J gene TRBJ2-1; D gene unclear. CDR1 SQVTM and CDR2 ANQGSEA come from the germline V gene. The V end lost 6 bases, the J end lost 5 bases, and 11 bases lay between the germline ends. The CDR3 has 12 residues. CDR3 sequence reads: CSVAENHNEQFF. In DNA form, the CDR3 reads TGCAGCGTCGCCGAAAATCACAATGAGCAGTTCTTC.

J is TRBJ2-7 and V is TRBV20-1; 9 bases agree with TRBD2. CDR1 is DFQATT, CDR2 SNEGSKA, per germline (reference sequence). CDR3 length: 13 amino acids. Trimming at V came to 6 bases and at J to 7 bases, leaving 10 bases not matched to a gene. Here the CDR3 reads CSALAVAGAEQYF. CDR3 in DNA: TGCAGTGCCCTAGCGGTAGCGGGAGCAGAGCAGTACTTC.

This clonotype has more than one count but fewer than ten. This chain connects TRBV20-1 to TRBJ1-5; 7 bases agree with TRBD1. J gave up 4 bases and V 5 bases, and 2 bases lay outside the gene matches. CDR1 and CDR2 (germline): DFQATT, SNEGSKA (reference sequence). The CDR3 covers 12 residues. CDR3 sequence: CSASDRNQPQHF. The CDR3 coding sequence is TGCAGTGCTTCGGACAGGAATCAGCCCCAGCATTTT.

This clonotype was counted a few times. J is TRBJ1-6 and V is TRBV25-1, with a possible D match to TRBD1 (5 bases). V was cut by 4 bases and J by 9 bases, with 16 bases left in between. The germline V gene encodes CDR1 MGHDK and CDR2 SYGVNS. This CDR3 spans 15 amino acids. The CDR3 protein is CASSAMPGLPSPLHF. The CDR3 nucleotides are TGTGCCAGCAGTGCGATGCCGGGACTCCCTTCACCCCTCCACTTT.

The count of this clonotype is one. A much more abundant neighbour one base away suggests this may be a read error. The rearrangement joins TRBV7-9 to TRBJ2-5; D is uncertain. Between the trimmed V and J ends, which lost 5 bases and 1 base, there was a span of 17 bases. This CDR3 is 16 amino acids long. Looked up from germline, CDR1 is SEHNR and CDR2 is FQNEAQ (reference sequence). CDR3 sequence reads: CASSPHGAASQETQYF. The CDR3 bases are TGTGCCAGCAGCCCTCATGGAGCAGCTAGCCAAGAGACCCAGTACTTC.

Details on this clonotype: At one of its ends the junction is not consistent with the germline gene, which may arise from a read error. V gene TRBV6-2 or TRBV6-3 combines with J gene TRBJ1-6; the D gene is possibly TRBD1 (6 bases). Per the germline V gene, CDR1 is MNHEY and CDR2 is SVGEGT. The CDR3 extends over 13 amino acids. The CDR3 spells CAGSYLQGSPLHF. The CDR3 DNA reads as TGTGCCGGCAGTTACTTACAGGGATCTCCCCTCCACTTT.

The J gene is TRBJ2-1, the V gene TRBV2; weak D call: TRBD2 (6 bases). Germline V gene data show CDR1 as SNHLY and CDR2 as FYNNEI. This CDR3 has 15 residues. V was shortened by 10 bases and J by 0 bases, with 16 bases between the two germline ends. CDR3 sequence reads: CATGDGLSSYNEQFF. In DNA form, the CDR3 reads TGTGCCACAGGAGACGGACTAAGCTCCTACAATGAGCAGTTCTTC.

Remarks on this clonotype: A much more abundant neighbour one base away suggests this may be a read error. This rearrangement joins TRBV7-2 to TRBJ2-4; D is possibly TRBD2 (6 bases). Germline loops: CDR1 SGHTA, CDR2 FQGNSA. The V and J ends lost 1 base and 13 bases respectively, with 17 bases between them. CDR3 length equals 14 residues. CDR3 loop: CASSLVTSQYKQYF. Written as DNA, the CDR3 is TGTGCCAGCAGCTTAGTTACTAGCCAATACAAGCAGTACTTC.

The V call is TRBV7-6, the J call TRBJ2-3, with TRBD2 matching 14 bases. V lost 1 base, J lost 5 bases, and 8 bases stayed unmatched. Germline values: CDR1 SGHVS, CDR2 FNYEAQ. The CDR3 contains 18 residues. The CDR3 here is CASSLETSGRANRDTQYF. The CDR3 region has the DNA TGTGCCAGCAGCTTAGAGACTAGCGGGAGGGCCAATAGAGATACGCAGTATTTT.

This clonotype was picked up a small number of times. The J gene is TRBJ2-5, the V gene TRBV28; TRBD1 aligns across 10 bases. TRBJ2-7 explains the end of the DNA better; the J call may be wrong. The germline gives CDR1 MDHEN, CDR2 SYDVKM. This CDR3 is 14 amino acids long. The CDR3 DNA reads TGTGCCAGCAGACCGGGACAGGGGTTGCACGAGCAGTACTTC. Its translation: CASRPGQGLHEQYF.

As to this clonotype: This may come from a read error, since a much larger clone is one base off. The V gene is TRBV28, the J gene TRBJ2-1; 7 bases align to TRBD1. The germline CDR1 and CDR2 sequences are MDHEN and SYDVKM. The CDR3 loop spans 14 amino acids. The CDR3 DNA reads as TGTGCCAGCAGTTCGACTCGACAGGGCGATGAGCCGTTCTTC. Protein sequence: CASSSTRQGDEPFF. Full variable domain (missing parts from reference TRBV28 and TRBJ2-1): DVKVTQSSRYLVKRTGEKVFLECVQDMDHENMFWYRQDPGLGLRLIYFSYDVKMKEKGDIPEGYSVSREKKERFSLILESASTNQTSMYLCASSSTRQGDEPFFGPGTRLTVL.

This chain uses TRBV3-1 with TRBJ2-1, with TRBD2 matching 9 bases. The V segment lost 4 bases and the J segment 9 bases; nucleotides outside the gene matches: 7. Germline CDR1 is LGHDT and CDR2 is YNNKEL (reference sequence). This CDR3 is 14 amino acids long. DNA of the CDR3: TGTGCCAGCAGCCCCGGGACTAGCTTCAGTGAGCAGTTCTTC. Translation gives CASSPGTSFSEQFF.

This clonotype was counted only a few times. The chain combines TRBV7-8 with TRBJ2-5; D gene ambiguous. Trimming shortened V by 3 bases and J by 1 base, and 12 bases separated the two germline ends. CDR3 length equals 15 residues. In germline, CDR1 is SGHVS, CDR2 FQNEAQ. CDR3 sequence (DNA): TGTGCCAGCAGCTTTTTGTGGGGATCCCAAGAGACCCAGTACTTC. Encoded protein: CASSFLWGSQETQYF.

In its sample, this clonotype was seen a few times. V gene TRBV12-3 or TRBV12-4 combines with J gene TRBJ2-3; TRBD2 matches 11 bases. The ends lost 5 bases at V and 14 bases at J; junction bases unmatched: 18. The CDR3 covers 16 residues. In DNA form, the CDR3 reads TGTGCCAGCAGTACCCTTAGCGGGGGGGCCGGTGTACCGGGGTATTTT. Its protein product is CASSTLSGGAGVPGYF.